Each of the 25 T cell receptor beta chains below was sequenced from the same sample in a study of blood T cell repertoires in COVID-19. The table came from immunoSEQ multiplex PCR; TCRdb's copy has only in-frame clones and leaves some out. The repertoire holds about 240,000 clones, with roughly 90% as singletons. Sequencing input: peripheral blood. These receptor sequences come from a man between 60 and 75 years old with acute or convalescent COVID-19.

The chain couples TRBV24-1 to TRBJ2-1; TRBD2 matches at 10 bases. The CDR3 spans 20 residues. V lost 0 bases, J lost 2 bases, and 12 bases stayed unmatched. CDR1 KGHDR and CDR2 SFDVKD come from the germline V gene. The CDR3 reads CATSDLLGTSDPPPYNEQFF. For the CDR3, the DNA is TGTGCCACCAGTGATTTGCTTGGGACTAGCGATCCCCCGCCCTACAATGAGCAGTTCTTC.

V usage is TRBV7-3 and J usage is TRBJ1-2; 7 bases map to TRBD1. V shed 4 bases, J shed 2 bases, and the junction held 7 bases outside the gene matches. Per the germline V gene, CDR1 is SGHTA and CDR2 is FQGTGA. The CDR3 extends over 15 amino acids. DNA of the CDR3: TGTGCCAGCAGCTCAAACGGGGGACAGAACTATGGCTACACCTTC. Translated: CASSSNGGQNYGYTF.

J is TRBJ1-5 and V is TRBV5-1; 8 nucleotides line up with TRBD1. The germline gives CDR1 SGHRS, CDR2 YFSETQ. The trim removed 4 bases at V and 2 bases at J, leaving 5 bases unmatched. This CDR3 is 15 amino acids long. As DNA, the CDR3 is TGCGCCAGCAGCGAAGGACAGGGCGGCAATCAGCCCCAGCATTTT. Translation: CASSEGQGGNQPQHF.

As DNA, the CDR3 is TGTGCCAGCAGCTTGGTAGAGATCCCAATTAACTATGGCTACACCTTC. Its protein is CASSLVEIPINYGYTF. The chain links TRBV5-6 to TRBJ1-2; D not resolved. Germline V CDR1 and CDR2: SGHDT, YYEEEE. V was trimmed by 0 bases and J by 1 base, leaving 13 bases between them. The CDR3 spans 16 residues.

This clone came up a few times. The chain employs TRBV11-3 and TRBJ2-7, with D possibly being TRBD2 (6 bases). Germline CDR1 SGHNT, CDR2 YENEEA. Trimming cost V 1 base and J 6 bases, with 16 bases left between them. The CDR3 runs to 15 residues. The DNA for the CDR3 is TGTGCCAGCAGCTTAGGGTCGGGAGTTGACCCCGAGCAGTACTTC. This translates into CASSLGSGVDPEQYF.

The J gene is TRBJ2-1, the V gene TRBV5-1, with D maybe TRBD2 (5 bases). The CDR3 covers 13 residues. Trimming took 5 bases from V and 5 from J, leaving 11 bases between them. Germline V gives CDR1 SGHRS, CDR2 YFSETQ. CDR3 loop: CASREGTDNEQFF. CDR3 nucleotide sequence: TGCGCCAGCAGAGAGGGTACGGACAATGAGCAGTTCTTC.

This clone has only a few counts. The V gene is TRBV19, the J gene TRBJ2-7, with 8 bases that match TRBD2. Germline assignment: CDR1 LNHDA and CDR2 SQIVND (reference sequence). The V and J ends lost 2 bases and 9 bases, in that order; junction bases with no gene match: 18. The CDR3 spans 17 residues. Here the CDR3 DNA reads TGTGCCAGTAGTATATCGGGAGAAGCGGGAGAAATCTTCGCGCAGTACTTC. Protein product: CASSISGEAGEIFAQYF.

Only one count was recorded for this clone. The V gene is TRBV4-3, the J gene TRBJ2-7; D remains unclear. Looked up from germline, CDR1 is LGHNA and CDR2 is YSLEER. With 0 bases removed from V and 1 base from J, the gap between germline ends came to 7 bases. The CDR3 runs to 14 residues. This chain's CDR3 is CASSQDLSSYEQYF. The CDR3 bases are TGCGCCAGCAGCCAAGATCTCAGTTCCTACGAGCAGTACTTC.

The gene calls are TRBV30 and TRBJ2-7, with 8 bases fitting TRBD2. Germline CDR1 reads GTSNPN; CDR2 reads SVGIG (reference sequence). This CDR3 has 16 amino acids. Germline trimming cut 1 base from V and 7 bases from J; bases unmatched to any gene: 15. The CDR3 bases are TGTGCCTGGAGTGCCCTAGGTGTGAAAGCGGGAGTGGAGCAGTACTTC. Its protein is CAWSALGVKAGVEQYF.

The chain joins TRBV14 to TRBJ2-2, with D perhaps matching TRBD2 (6 bases). Deletions cut 4 bases from V and 5 bases from J, with 11 bases between. Looked up from germline, CDR1 is SGHDN and CDR2 is FVKESK. The CDR3 has 14 residues. CDR3 amino acids: CASSPGLWTGELFF. The CDR3 DNA sequence: TGTGCCAGCAGCCCCGGACTATGGACCGGGGAGCTGTTTTTT.

This chain links TRBV7-2 with TRBJ1-1; D is ambiguous. Between the trimmed V and J ends, which lost 10 bases and 5 bases, there was a span of 20 bases. The CDR3 totals 14 residues. The germline V gene has CDR1 SGHTA and CDR2 FQGNSA. The CDR3 here is CATRSSGGGTEAFF. The CDR3 region has the DNA TGTGCCACCAGATCTTCAGGAGGAGGGACTGAAGCTTTCTTT.

The chain employs TRBV11-1 and TRBJ2-5, with D possibly being TRBD2 (5 bases). The CDR3 is 13 amino acids. V was cut by 3 bases and J by 1 base, with 6 bases left in between. The germline CDR1 and CDR2 sequences are SGHAT and FQDESV (reference sequence). The CDR3 here is CASSFGVQETQYF. CDR3 coding DNA: TGTGCCAGCAGCTTCGGGGTCCAAGAGACCCAGTACTTC.

V and J are TRBV10-3 and TRBJ2-2; TRBD2 is a possible D gene (6 bases). Trimming took 10 bases from V and 3 from J, leaving 21 bases between them. CDR1 is ENHRY and CDR2 is SYGVKD in the germline V gene. This CDR3 comprises 16 residues. The CDR3 bases are TGTGCCACCTCCCCCGGGGGATTAGTAGACACCGGGGAGCTGTTTTTT. Translation: CATSPGGLVDTGELFF.

The chain links TRBV5-1 to TRBJ1-6; 8 bases map to TRBD1. Germline values: CDR1 SGHRS, CDR2 YFSETQ. V was pared by 4 bases and J by 7 bases, with 16 bases of the junction left unmatched. CDR3 size: 18 residues. The DNA of the CDR3 is TGCGCCAGCAGCGCCGGGACAGGTGACTTTATAGGAAATTCACCCCTCCACTTT. Protein sequence: CASSAGTGDFIGNSPLHF.

The DNA for the CDR3 is TGTGCCAGCAGCGTCGGGCTCTCGACAGGGAATGTAGGCTCTGGGGCCAACGTCCTGACTTTC. Translated, it gives CASSVGLSTGNVGSGANVLTF. The chain recombines TRBV9 with TRBJ2-6; 7 nucleotides line up with TRBD1. With V trimmed by 2 bases and J by 0 bases, 17 bases remained unmatched. Germline-derived CDR1 and CDR2 are SGDLS and YYNGEE. The CDR3 has 21 amino acids. Variable domain in full (rest from reference TRBV9 and TRBJ2-6): DSGVTQTPKHLITATGQRVTLRCSPRSGDLSVYWYQQSLDQGLQFLIQYYNGEERAKGNILERFSAQQFPDLHSELNLSSLELGDSALYFCASSVGLSTGNVGSGANVLTFGAGSRLTVL.

The J gene is TRBJ1-6, the V gene TRBV30, with D tentatively TRBD1 (5 bases). The germline gives CDR1 GTSNPN, CDR2 SVGIG (reference sequence). V gave up 0 bases and J gave up 8 bases, with 11 bases separating them. This CDR3 spans 14 amino acids. In DNA, the CDR3 is TGTGCCTGGAGTGTAACCCCGGGGGATTCACCCCTCCACTTT. Translating it yields CAWSVTPGDSPLHF. Based on the CDR3 plus reference TRBV30 and TRBJ1-6, the full variable domain is SQTIHQWPATLVQPVGSPLSLECTVEGTSNPNLYWYRQAAGRGLQLLFYSVGIGQISSEVPQNLSASRPQDRQFILSSKKLLLSDSGFYLCAWSVTPGDSPLHFGNGTRLTVT.

The V gene is TRBV28, the J gene TRBJ1-4; no definite D call. Deletions cut 8 bases from V and 8 bases from J, with 15 bases between. The CDR3 totals 13 residues. The V gene's germline CDR1 is MDHEN and CDR2 SYDVKM. This CDR3 is CASCASAGEKLFF. As DNA, the CDR3 is TGTGCCAGCTGCGCAAGCGCTGGGGAAAAACTGTTTTTT.

The chain couples TRBV5-8 to TRBJ1-2, with D perhaps TRBD1 (6 bases). Trimming took off 4 bases at V and 7 bases at J, with 14 bases between the two ends. Per the germline V gene, CDR1 is SGHTS and CDR2 is YDEGEE. The CDR3 totals 13 residues. This chain's CDR3 is CASSLNREGGYTF. CDR3 in DNA: TGTGCCAGCAGCCTTAACAGGGAGGGTGGCTACACCTTC.

CDR3 in amino acids: CSALRTAQETQYF. CDR3 sequence (DNA): TGCAGCGCTCTCCGGACAGCCCAAGAGACCCAGTACTTC. The rearrangement joins TRBV29-1 to TRBJ2-5, with D possibly being TRBD1 (6 bases). This CDR3 has 13 amino acids. The germline V and J ends were trimmed by 7 bases and 1 base, with 13 bases remaining between them. From germline, CDR1 is SQVTM and CDR2 ANQGSEA.

This chain joins TRBV28 and TRBJ1-6; D might be TRBD1 (5 bases). Trimming stripped 6 bases from V and 6 bases from J, with 12 bases between. Germline V lookup: CDR1 MDHEN, CDR2 SYDVKM. The CDR3 is 14 residues long. CDR3 coding DNA: TGTGCCAGCAGGGCAGGGCAGGTTAATTCACCCCTCCACTTT. Translation gives CASRAGQVNSPLHF.

The rearrangement joins TRBV9 to TRBJ2-1, with TRBD2 identical over 9 bases. CDR1 SGDLS and CDR2 YYNGEE come from the germline V gene. V trimming: 3 bases; J trimming: 10 bases; junction bases outside the gene matches: 11. The CDR3 spans 15 residues. The CDR3 sequence: CASSAGLAREGEQFF. CDR3 in DNA: TGTGCCAGCAGCGCCGGACTAGCGAGGGAGGGCGAGCAGTTCTTC.

The genes are TRBV6-5 and TRBJ1-6, with a possible D match to TRBD1 (5 bases). The V end was cut by 4 bases, the J end by 10 bases, with 8 bases between. The CDR3 totals 12 residues. CDR1 MNHEY and CDR2 SVGAGI come from the germline V gene. The CDR3 nucleotides read TGTGCCAGCAGTTTTCAGGGATCACCCCTCCACTTT. Translating it yields CASSFQGSPLHF.

V gene TRBV27 combines with J gene TRBJ2-6; D unresolved. With 3 bases removed from V and 4 bases from J, the gap between germline ends came to 7 bases. The length of the CDR3 is 14 residues. From germline, CDR1 is MNHEY and CDR2 SMNVEV (reference sequence). CDR3 DNA: TGTGCCAGCAGTTTGTATTCGGGGGCCAACGTCCTGACTTTC. Translated, it gives CASSLYSGANVLTF.

This sequence joins TRBV5-1 and TRBJ1-1; D is unclear. Trimming stripped 0 bases from V and 4 bases from J, with 13 bases between. Germline-derived CDR1 and CDR2 are SGHRS and YFSETQ. CDR3 size: 15 residues. CDR3 region: CASSLGQVTSTEAFF. CDR3 nucleotide sequence: TGCGCCAGCAGCTTGGGCCAGGTTACGAGCACTGAAGCTTTCTTT.

This sequence joins TRBV15 and TRBJ1-1; no reliable D call. This CDR3 comprises 14 residues. Trimming left V 1 base short and J 5 bases short, with 11 bases between. Looked up from germline, CDR1 is LNHNV and CDR2 is YYDKDF (reference sequence). DNA of the CDR3: TGTGCCACCAGCAGAGGCCTACGAGGTACTGAAGCTTTCTTT. It yields the protein CATSRGLRGTEAFF.